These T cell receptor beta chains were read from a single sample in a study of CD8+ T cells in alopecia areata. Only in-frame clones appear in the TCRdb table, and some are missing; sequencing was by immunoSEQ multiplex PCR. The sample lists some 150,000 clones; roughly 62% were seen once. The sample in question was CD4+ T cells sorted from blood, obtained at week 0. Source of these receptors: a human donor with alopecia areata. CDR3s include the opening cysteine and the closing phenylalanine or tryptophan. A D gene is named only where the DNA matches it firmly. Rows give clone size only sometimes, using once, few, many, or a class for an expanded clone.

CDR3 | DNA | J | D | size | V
CASSRQRNTEAFF | TGCGCCAGCAGTCGACAAAGGAACACTGAAGCTTTCTTT | TRBJ1-1 | . | . | TRBV10-2
CASSQSGAVRDEQYF | TGCGCCAGCAGCCAATCCGGGGCAGTCCGAGACGAGCAGTACTTC | TRBJ2-7 | . | few | TRBV4-3
CSVETGTDQTDTQYF | TGCAGCGTCGAGACCGGGACAGATCAGACTGATACGCAGTATTTT | TRBJ2-3 | TRBD1 | . | TRBV29-1
CSVVGDYGYTF | TGCAGCGTTGTGGGGGACTATGGCTACACCTTC | TRBJ1-2 | . | few | TRBV29-1
CSVTTGTSYNEQFF | TGCAGCGTTACAACAGGGACCTCCTACAATGAGCAGTTCTTC | TRBJ2-1 | . | few | TRBV29-1
CAISESGTVDEQYF | TGTGCCATCAGTGAGTCAGGGACAGTTGACGAGCAGTACTTC | TRBJ2-7 | TRBD1 | . | TRBV10-3
CASSLVGTVYEQYF | TGTGCCAGCAGCTTGGTGGGGACCGTTTACGAGCAGTACTTC | TRBJ2-7 | . | . | TRBV7-9
CASSSPGQGDSPLHF | TGTGCCAGCAGCAGCCCGGGACAGGGAGATTCACCCCTCCACTTT | TRBJ1-6 | TRBD1 | . | TRBV5-6
CASSGTGSGNTIYF | TGTGCCAGCAGCGGGACAGGCTCTGGAAACACCATATATTTT | TRBJ1-3 | TRBD1 | few | TRBV9
CASSLERLTETQYF | TGTGCCAGCAGCTTAGAGAGGCTTACGGAGACCCAGTACTTC | TRBJ2-5 | . | . | TRBV11-2
CAISENRDKETQYF | TGTGCCATCAGTGAGAATAGGGACAAAGAGACCCAGTACTTC | TRBJ2-5 | . | . | TRBV10-3
CAIRDVSSTDTQYF | TGTGCCATCAGAGACGTATCTAGCACAGATACGCAGTATTTT | TRBJ2-3 | . | . | TRBV10-3
CASSLPGSPLHF | TGTGCCAGCAGCTTACCAGGGTCACCCCTCCACTTT | TRBJ1-6 | . | . | TRBV7-9
CASRTGANTGELFF | TGTGCCAGCAGGACAGGGGCTAACACCGGGGAGCTGTTTTTT | TRBJ2-2 | TRBD1 | . | TRBV6-5
CASSAAGQTPTDTQYF | TGTGCCAGCAGCGCCGCCGGACAAACCCCCACAGATACGCAGTATTTT | TRBJ2-3 | . | . | TRBV9
CASSREANQPQHF | TGTGCCAGCAGTCGTGAGGCTAATCAGCCCCAGCATTTT | TRBJ1-5 | . | . | TRBV25-1
CASSPQGSQTDTQYF | TGCGCCAGCAGCCCACAGGGGTCCCAGACAGATACGCAGTATTTT | TRBJ2-3 | TRBD1 | few | TRBV5-1
CASSYRGPGRGGYTF | TGTGCCAGCAGCTACCGGGGTCCCGGACGAGGTGGCTACACCTTC | TRBJ1-2 | . | once | TRBV7-2
CAWFVPGTGVGYTF | TGTGCCTGGTTTGTTCCCGGGACAGGGGTTGGCTACACCTTC | TRBJ1-2 | TRBD1 | . | TRBV30
CASRGQGKGTGELFF | TGTGCCAGCAGGGGACAGGGAAAGGGAACCGGGGAGCTGTTTTTT | TRBJ2-2 | TRBD1 | . | TRBV6-5
CSVVGRGRQLYEQYF | TGCAGCGTTGTGGGTCGGGGAAGACAGCTCTACGAGCAGTACTTC | TRBJ2-7 | . | . | TRBV29-1
CASSLGFSLHF | TGTGCCAGCAGCTTAGGTTTTTCCCTCCACTTT | TRBJ1-6 | . | . | TRBV7-2
CATSRGGETFEAFF | TGTGCCACCAGCAGAGGGGGGGAAACGTTTGAAGCTTTCTTT | TRBJ1-1 | . | . | TRBV15
CAIRQGAGETQYF | TGTGCCATCAGACAGGGGGCCGGAGAGACCCAGTACTTC | TRBJ2-5 | TRBD1 | . | TRBV10-3
CASSPGQGPYNEQFF | TGTGCCAGCAGCCCGGGACAGGGGCCCTACAATGAGCAGTTCTTC | TRBJ2-1 | TRBD1 | . | TRBV7-2
CASSGDGPRSAEAFF | TGTGCCAGCAGTGGGGACGGACCTCGAAGCGCTGAAGCTTTCTTT | TRBJ1-1 | . | . | TRBV2
CASSPGNNQPQHF | TGTGCCAGCTCACCAGGGAACAATCAGCCCCAGCATTTT | TRBJ1-5 | . | . | TRBV18
CASSQGLPGAEYGYTF | TGTGCCAGCAGCCAGGGACTCCCTGGGGCGGAGTATGGCTACACCTTC | TRBJ1-2 | . | . | TRBV14
CASSYQEDRGSPLHF | TGCGCCAGCAGCTATCAGGAGGACAGGGGTTCACCCCTCCACTTT | TRBJ1-6 | TRBD1 | . | TRBV5-1
CASSRNEKANTGELFF | TGTGCCAGCTCACGAAATGAGAAAGCGAACACCGGGGAGCTGTTTTTT | TRBJ2-2 | . | few | TRBV18
CASSPQSAYNEQFF | TGCGCCAGCAGTCCACAGTCCGCCTACAATGAGCAGTTCTTC | TRBJ2-1 | . | . | TRBV5-1
CASSLRLGQKAFF | TGTGCCAGCAGTTTACGCCTCGGTCAAAAAGCTTTCTTT | TRBJ1-1 | . | . | TRBV2
CAWSLQATAGYTF | TGTGCCTGGAGTTTACAGGCTACAGCTGGCTACACCTTC | TRBJ1-2 | . | . | TRBV30